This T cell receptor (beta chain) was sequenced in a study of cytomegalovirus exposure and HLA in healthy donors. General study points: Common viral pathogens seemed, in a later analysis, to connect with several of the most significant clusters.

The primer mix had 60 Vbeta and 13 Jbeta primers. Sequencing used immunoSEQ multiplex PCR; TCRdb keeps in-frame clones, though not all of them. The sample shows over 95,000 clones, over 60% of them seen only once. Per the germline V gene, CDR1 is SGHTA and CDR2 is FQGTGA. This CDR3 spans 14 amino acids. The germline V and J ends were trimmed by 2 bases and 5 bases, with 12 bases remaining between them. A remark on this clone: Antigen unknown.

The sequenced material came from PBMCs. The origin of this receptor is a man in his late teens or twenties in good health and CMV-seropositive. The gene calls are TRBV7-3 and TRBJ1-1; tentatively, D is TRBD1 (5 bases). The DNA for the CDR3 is TGTGCCAGCAGCTTACTAGCGGGGGGAACTGAAGCTTTCTTT. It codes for CASSLLAGGTEAFF.